A selection of T cell receptor beta chains follows, all from one sample in a study of identical twins. Each CDR3 protein is one row after TCRdb ran MiXCR on the 5' RACE reads. The sample lists around 650,000 distinct CDR3 sequences; around 7.5% were seen once. This sample was also put to use in a study of yellow fever vaccine responses in identical twins.

The specimen was PBMCs. The receptors derive from a woman between 18 and 29 years old in good health. CDR3s leave out the opening cysteine and the closing phenylalanine or tryptophan.

>TRBV29-1
SVEAWSTRETQY
>TRBV15
ATSRDQGNQPQH
>TRBV5-1
ASSSQGRRGDTQY
>TRBV7-9
ASSKSGGAFNEQF
>TRBV14
ASSQQSSHGYT
>TRBV7-7
ASSLSSGVGDEQF
>TRBV3-1
ASKGTGELF
>TRBV12-3/TRBV12-4
ASTFGNTIY
>TRBV20-1
SARGGGRSIHTDTQY
>TRBV27
ASNEGSFSYNEQF
>TRBV12-3/TRBV12-4
ASSLQSPRGEKLF
>TRBV5-1
ASSMGQGAGANVLT
>TRBV3-1
ASTPHVSWTQNEQF
>TRBV20-1
SAPGPPANTGELF
>TRBV7-3
ASSLIGGRATDTQY
>TRBV2
ASKRDRVNSNQPQH
>TRBV3-1
ASLQEGYGYT
>TRBV6-5
ASSYSTLAALRNEQF
>TRBV7-9
ASSLFGGVIDTQY
>TRBV20-1
SASTLFSSGAYNEQF
>TRBV7-6
ASSSRDRRLAGVNGELF
>TRBV12-3/TRBV12-4
ASSLFNRGSGNTIY
>TRBV7-9
ASSPGTSGTSTDTQY
>TRBV4-1
ASSRVLQETQY
>TRBV12-3/TRBV12-4
ASLEKTAVMTQLSDEQF
>TRBV2
ASSGTQRFQY
>TRBV12-3/TRBV12-4
ASSLGQGGSPLH
>TRBV3-1
ASSQGGVMIIGNIQY
>TRBV10-3
AISEGQGQY
>TRBV10-2
ASSESGTSLFSGELF
>TRBV3-1
ASSPFTSGVYNEQF
>TRBV7-8
ASRSLGGAGEQF
>TRBV20-1
SARTLGGSNKETQY
>TRBV5-1
ASTIAGANTGELF
>TRBV9
ASSVDGRGTGELF
>TRBV3-1
ASSGSSRSLYNEQF
>TRBV12-3/TRBV12-4
ASSFTGAVLYGYT
>TRBV3-1
ASTQVQTGSYEQY
>TRBV9
ASSPRTRGEQF
>TRBV12-3/TRBV12-4
ASSLLDEQF
>TRBV20-1
SARASTDTQY
>TRBV5-1
ASSLNSGANTGELF
>TRBV27
ASSLGGSKDTQY
>TRBV10-3
AISGSMGDYGYT
>TRBV20-1
SARDGAFNYGYT